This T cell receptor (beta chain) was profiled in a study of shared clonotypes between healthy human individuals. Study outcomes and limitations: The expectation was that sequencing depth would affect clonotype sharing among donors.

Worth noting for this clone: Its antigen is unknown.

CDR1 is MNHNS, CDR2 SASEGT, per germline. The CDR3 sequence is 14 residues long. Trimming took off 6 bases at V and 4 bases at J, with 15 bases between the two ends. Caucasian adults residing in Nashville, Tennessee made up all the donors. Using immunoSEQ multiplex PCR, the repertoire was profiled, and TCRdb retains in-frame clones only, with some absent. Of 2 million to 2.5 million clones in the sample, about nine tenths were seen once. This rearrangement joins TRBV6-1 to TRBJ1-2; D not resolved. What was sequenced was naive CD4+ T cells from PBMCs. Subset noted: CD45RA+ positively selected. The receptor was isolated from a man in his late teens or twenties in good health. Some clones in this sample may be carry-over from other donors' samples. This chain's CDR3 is CASRRTQVGYGYTF. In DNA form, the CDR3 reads TGTGCCAGCAGACGGACCCAAGTGGGCTATGGCTACACCTTC.